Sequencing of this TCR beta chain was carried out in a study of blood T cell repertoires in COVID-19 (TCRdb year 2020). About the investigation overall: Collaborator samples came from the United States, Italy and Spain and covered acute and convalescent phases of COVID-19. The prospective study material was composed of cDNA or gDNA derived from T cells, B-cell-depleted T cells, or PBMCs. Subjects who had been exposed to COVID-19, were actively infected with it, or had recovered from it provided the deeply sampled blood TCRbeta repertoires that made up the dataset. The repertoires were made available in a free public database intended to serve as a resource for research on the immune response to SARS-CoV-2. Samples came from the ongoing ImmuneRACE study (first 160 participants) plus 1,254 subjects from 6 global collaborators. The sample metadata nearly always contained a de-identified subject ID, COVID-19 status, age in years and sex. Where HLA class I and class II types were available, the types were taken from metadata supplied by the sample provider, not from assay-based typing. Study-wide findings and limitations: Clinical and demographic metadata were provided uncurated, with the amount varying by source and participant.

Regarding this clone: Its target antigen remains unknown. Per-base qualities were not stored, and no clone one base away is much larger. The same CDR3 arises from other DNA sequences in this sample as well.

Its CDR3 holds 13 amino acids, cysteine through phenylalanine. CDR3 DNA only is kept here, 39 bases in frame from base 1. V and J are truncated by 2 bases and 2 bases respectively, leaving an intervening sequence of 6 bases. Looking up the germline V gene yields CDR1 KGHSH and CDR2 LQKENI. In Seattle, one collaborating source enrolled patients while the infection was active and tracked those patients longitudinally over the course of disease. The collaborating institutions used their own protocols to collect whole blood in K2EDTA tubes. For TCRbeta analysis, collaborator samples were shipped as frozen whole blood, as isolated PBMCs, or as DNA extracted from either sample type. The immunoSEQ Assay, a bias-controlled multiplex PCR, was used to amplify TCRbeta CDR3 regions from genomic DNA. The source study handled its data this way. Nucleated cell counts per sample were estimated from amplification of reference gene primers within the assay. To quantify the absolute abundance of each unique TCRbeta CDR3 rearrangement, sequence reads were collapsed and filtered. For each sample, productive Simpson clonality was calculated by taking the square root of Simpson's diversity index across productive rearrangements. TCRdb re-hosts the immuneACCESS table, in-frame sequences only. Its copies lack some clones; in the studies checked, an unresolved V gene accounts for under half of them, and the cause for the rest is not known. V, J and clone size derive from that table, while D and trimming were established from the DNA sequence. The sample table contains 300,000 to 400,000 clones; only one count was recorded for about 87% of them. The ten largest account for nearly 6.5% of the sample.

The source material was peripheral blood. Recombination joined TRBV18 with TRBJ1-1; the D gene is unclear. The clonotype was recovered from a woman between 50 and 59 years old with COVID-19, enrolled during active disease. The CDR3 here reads CASSPTVNTEAFF. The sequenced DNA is TGTGCCAGCTCACCAACGGTAAACACTGAAGCTTTCTTT.